One sample yielded the 3 T cell receptor beta chains listed below, sequenced in a study of T-cell reconstitution after alpha-beta-depleted transplantation in children. Preparing the TCRbeta library involved the use of unique molecular identifiers. A single record per CDR3 protein comes from TCRdb applying MiXCR to the PCR reads. Here the sample spans around 490,000 distinct CDR3 sequences, 11% being singletons. This material consisted of PBMCs, mostly from graft donor cells, taken 180 days after TCRalphabeta/CD19-depleted stem cell transplant. The receptor set was obtained from a female patient aged 2 to 10 who had a stem cell transplant for aplastic anemia, so the T cells may come from the graft donor.

The V gene is TRBV27, the J gene TRBJ2-5, with 11 bases identical to TRBD2. The CDR3 covers 17 residues. Germline loops: CDR1 MNHEY, CDR2 SMNVEV (reference sequence). The ends lost 2 bases at V and 2 bases at J; junction bases unmatched: 7. The CDR3 is CASSLNPGLAVQETQYF. The DNA of the CDR3 is TGTGCCAGCAGTTTAAACCCGGGACTAGCGGTACAAGAGACCCAGTACTTC.

The table lists this clonotype with a few counts. The chain uses TRBV28 and TRBJ2-7, with TRBD2 matching 8 bases. CDR3 length equals 17 residues. Germline V gene data show CDR1 as MDHEN and CDR2 as SYDVKM. Losses at the gene ends were 4 bases for V and 0 bases for J; bases not matched to a gene: 11. The CDR3 loop reads CASSSRGGKGGSYEQYF. DNA of the CDR3: TGTGCCAGCAGTTCTCGGGGGGGAAAAGGGGGCTCCTACGAGCAGTACTTC. The full variable domain, its missing parts supplied by reference TRBV28 and TRBJ2-7, is DVKVTQSSRYLVKRTGEKVFLECVQDMDHENMFWYRQDPGLGLRLIYFSYDVKMKEKGDIPEGYSVSREKKERFSLILESASTNQTSMYLCASSSRGGKGGSYEQYFGPGTRLTVT.

This clonotype was seen ten or more times. The chain employs TRBV12-3 or TRBV12-4 and TRBJ2-3; a weak D match, TRBD1 (6 bases). The V end was cut by 6 bases, the J end by 0 bases, with 16 bases between. The CDR3 runs 16 residues. The CDR3, as DNA: TGTGCCAGCAGGGTACAGGGTGCCGGCAGCACAGATACGCAGTATTTT. It codes for CASRVQGAGSTDTQYF.